A selection of T cell receptor beta chains follows, all from one sample in a study of T cells in Graves' hyperthyroidism and ophthalmopathy. One entry per CDR3 protein results from TCRdb running MiXCR on the multiplex PCR reads. There are roughly 630,000 distinct CDR3 sequences in the sample; around a sixth occur only once, and around 7.5% lies in the top ten. Source material: blood. These receptors were taken from a woman aged 30 to 39 with Graves' hyperthyroidism. Both conserved end residues are part of each CDR3. The D gene is left open where the match is weak. Size is stated for part of the rows, as once, few or many counts, or as a class when the clone is expanded.

- TRBJ2-2 TRBV28 many TGTGCCAGCAGTTCAATACTAGCCTCAAGGAAAAACACCGGGGAGCTGTTTTTT CASSSILASRKNTGELFF
- TRBJ1-3 TRBV20-1 many TGCAGTGTCTTAGAGACGGGGCGAATGTCTGGAAACACCATATATTTT CSVLETGRMSGNTIYF
TRBD1 TRBJ1-6 TRBV6-1 - TGTGCCAGCAGTGATCCGGGACAGCATTCACCCCTCCACTTT CASSDPGQHSPLHF
- TRBJ2-3 TRBV12-3/TRBV12-4 few TGTGCCAGCAGTTTAGTGGGAGATCGGGATACGCAGTATTTT CASSLVGDRDTQYF
TRBD2 TRBJ2-7 TRBV6-5 many TGTGCCAGCAGTTACAAGTCTAGCGGCTACGAGCAGTACTTC CASSYKSSGYEQYF
- TRBJ1-1 TRBV7-8 once TGTGCCAGCAGGCGGGGGATGAACACTGAAGCTTTCTTT CASRRGMNTEAFF
TRBD1 TRBJ1-4 TRBV28 many TGTGCCAGCAGTTCACCTCGGACAGGGGACGAAAAACTGTTTTTT CASSSPRTGDEKLFF
TRBD1 TRBJ2-1 TRBV6-2/TRBV6-3 many TGTGCCAGCAGTCACGACAGGGGGTTGGTTGAGCAGTTCTTC CASSHDRGLVEQFF
TRBD2 TRBJ2-2 TRBV20-1 - TGCAGTGCTAGAGTAGGACTAGCGGGAGTCTCCAGAGAAAGGGCCGGGGAGCTGTTTTTT CSARVGLAGVSRERAGELFF
- TRBJ2-1 TRBV3-1 - TGTGCCAGCGGCCAAGCCTCTTCCTACAATGAGCAGTTCTTC CASGQASSYNEQFF
TRBD1 TRBJ2-7 TRBV19 - TGTGCCAGTAGCCCCCCTAGGAGGACAGGTGGAGACGAGCAGTACTTC CASSPPRRTGGDEQYF
- TRBJ1-5 TRBV6-2/TRBV6-3 - TGTGCCAGCAGTGCCTCTAGTAGCAATCAGCCCCAGCATTTT CASSASSSNQPQHF
TRBD1 TRBJ1-5 TRBV12-3/TRBV12-4 many TGTGCCAGCAGTTTTGGCGGCGACAGGGTCAATCAGCCCCAGCATTTT CASSFGGDRVNQPQHF
TRBD1 TRBJ1-5 TRBV7-8 - TGTGCCAGCAGCCCGCTACAGGGGTGGGCCCAGCATTTT CASSPLQGWAQHF
TRBD1 TRBJ1-4 TRBV7-2 - TGTGCCAGCAGCCCGCGGGGACAGGCGGCTAATGAAAAACTGTTTTTT CASSPRGQAANEKLFF
- TRBJ1-5 TRBV6-1 many TGTGCCAGCAGCCCTGACTGGCTCGGTCAGCCCCAGCATTTT CASSPDWLGQPQHF
- TRBJ2-7 TRBV9 few TGTGCCAGCAGTCCAACCGGGACGAATTACGAGCAGTACTTC CASSPTGTNYEQYF
- TRBJ1-5 TRBV19 - TGTGCCACCCAAGGGCTGGATAGCAATCAGCCCCAGCATTTT CATQGLDSNQPQHF
- TRBJ2-7 TRBV2 many TGTGCCAGTGTCAGGTCCGGCGGGGAGCAGTACTTC CASVRSGGEQYF
- TRBJ2-1 TRBV4-2 - TGTGCCAGCAGCCCTCGCCCGACAGTAAAGAGCTCCTACAATGAGCAGTTCTTC CASSPRPTVKSSYNEQFF
TRBD2 TRBJ2-1 TRBV7-2 few TGTGCCAGCAGCAAAATGTCGGTACTAGCGGGAAAAATTTCCTACAATGAGCAGTTCTTC CASSKMSVLAGKISYNEQFF
TRBD2 TRBJ2-7 TRBV27 many TGTGCCAGCAGTATGGTGGGCGGGAGAACCTACGAGCAGTACTTC CASSMVGGRTYEQYF
- TRBJ2-7 TRBV27 - TGTGCCAGCAGCGATAGTCGCTACGAGCAGTACTTC CASSDSRYEQYF
- TRBJ1-1 TRBV20-1 - TGCAGTGCTAGGGTACAGGTGAACACTGAAGCTTTCTTT CSARVQVNTEAFF
- TRBJ2-1 TRBV2 many TGTGCCAGCAGGAAAAAAGCCGGTTCTACGCGCTACAATGAGCAGTTCTTC CASRKKAGSTRYNEQFF
- TRBJ2-7 TRBV3-1 many TGTGCCAGCAGCCATTCGGGAGACCGGTGGGGCTACGAGCAGTACTTC CASSHSGDRWGYEQYF
TRBD1 TRBJ1-1 TRBV28 many TGTGCCAGCAGTTTCCCCAGGGGGATGAACACTGAAGCTTTCTTT CASSFPRGMNTEAFF
TRBD1 TRBJ2-3 TRBV30 many TGTGCCTGGGCGGGACAGGGGCTCGGCACAGATACGCAGTATTTT CAWAGQGLGTDTQYF
- TRBJ2-7 TRBV5-8 many TGTGCCAGCAGCCCAGACTTGGGCTACGAGCAGTACTTC CASSPDLGYEQYF
- TRBJ2-3 TRBV3-1 - TGTGCCAGCAGCTCTAGGAGGGGGACAGCTTACACAGATACGCAGTATTTT CASSSRRGTAYTDTQYF
- TRBJ1-1 TRBV19 - TGTGCCAGTAGTACCTCGGGGGGGAAGAACACTGAAGCTTTCTTT CASSTSGGKNTEAFF
- TRBJ2-7 TRBV7-8 few TGTGCCAGCAGCCACAGGGTCTCCTACGAGCAGTACTTC CASSHRVSYEQYF
- TRBJ2-2 TRBV11-2 - TGTGCCAGCAGCGGCAGACAGGGAAGTGATTATGGGGGAGGGCTGAACACCGGGGAGCTGTTTTTT CASSGRQGSDYGGGLNTGELFF
TRBD2 TRBJ2-3 TRBV5-8 many TGTGCCAGCAGCGCAGCGGGAGCGAAAGATACGCAGTATTTT CASSAAGAKDTQYF
- TRBJ2-3 TRBV4-1 - TGCGCCAGCAGCCAAGATGCGACGTCAGATACGCAGTATTTT CASSQDATSDTQYF
- TRBJ2-3 TRBV4-1 - TGCGCCAGCAGCCACCTCACAGATACGCAGTATTTT CASSHLTDTQYF
TRBD2 TRBJ2-7 TRBV7-9 many TGTGCCAGCAGTCGACTAGCGGGGCAAGGATATCTCTCCTACGAGCAGTACTTC CASSRLAGQGYLSYEQYF